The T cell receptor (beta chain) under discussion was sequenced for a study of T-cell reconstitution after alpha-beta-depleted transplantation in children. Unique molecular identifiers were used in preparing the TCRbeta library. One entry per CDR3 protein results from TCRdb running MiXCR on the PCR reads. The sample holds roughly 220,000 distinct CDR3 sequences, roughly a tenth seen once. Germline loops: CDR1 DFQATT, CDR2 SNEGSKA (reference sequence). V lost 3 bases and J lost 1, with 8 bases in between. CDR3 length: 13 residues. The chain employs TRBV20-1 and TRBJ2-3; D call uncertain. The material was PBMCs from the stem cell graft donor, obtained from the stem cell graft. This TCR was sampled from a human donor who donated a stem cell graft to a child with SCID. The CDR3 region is CSASISGTDTQYF. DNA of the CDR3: TGCAGTGCTAGCATTTCAGGCACAGATACGCAGTATTTT.